One and the same sample provided the 10 T cell receptor beta chains below, sequenced in a study of cytotoxic CD8 clonotypes in ibrutinib-treated CLL. Data came from immunoSEQ multiplex PCR; TCRdb stores just in-frame clones and leaves some out. The sample holds roughly 220,000 clones, 70% seen once. The sample was PBMCs, taken after 12 months of ibrutinib treatment. All receptors derive from a human donor with chronic lymphocytic leukemia.

The CDR3 coding sequence is TGTGCCAGCAGCCAACTAGACAGGGGGAGGCTGAACACTGAAGCTTTCTTT. It is translated as CASSQLDRGRLNTEAFF. V gene TRBV5-5 combines with J gene TRBJ1-1; 9 positions match TRBD1. CDR3 length equals 17 residues. V shed 4 bases, J shed 0 bases, and the junction held 10 bases outside the gene matches. CDR1 SGHKS and CDR2 YYEKEE come from the germline V gene (reference sequence).

The V gene is TRBV25-1, the J gene TRBJ1-4, with 10 nucleotides matching TRBD1. Germline CDR1 MGHDK, CDR2 SYGVNS. V shed 3 bases and J 12 bases; nucleotides not matched to a gene: 4. CDR3 size: 13 residues. CDR3 region: CASSDRTGGELFF. As DNA, the CDR3 is TGTGCCAGCAGTGACCGGACAGGGGGGGAACTGTTTTTT.

J is TRBJ2-3 and V is TRBV13; D may be TRBD1 (6 bases). V gave up 5 bases and J gave up 3 bases, with 15 bases separating them. The CDR3 length is 15 residues. The germline gives CDR1 PRHDT, CDR2 FYEKMQ (reference sequence). CDR3 in DNA: TGTGCCAGCAGCATCAGGGGTGGTTCGACAGATACGCAGTATTTT. Translating gives CASSIRGGSTDTQYF.

This clone was counted only a few times. The junction shows a germline mismatch at one end, possibly a read error. The chain links TRBV7-7 to TRBJ2-6; 11 bases match TRBD2. Germline V lookup: CDR1 SSHAT, CDR2 FNYEAQ (reference sequence). This CDR3 contains 20 residues. The CDR3, as DNA: TGTGCTAGCAGCCCCCGGGGACTAGCGGACCTTCCCTCTGGGGCCAACGTCCTGACTTTC. Translating it yields CASSPRGLADLPSGANVLTF.

V gene TRBV9 combines with J gene TRBJ1-5, with 8 positions matching TRBD1. The CDR3 consists of 16 residues. Germline trimming cut 4 bases from V and 5 bases from J; bases unmatched to any gene: 11. In germline, CDR1 is SGDLS, CDR2 YYNGEE. CDR3 loop: CASSSMAGGMDQPQHF. DNA for the CDR3: TGTGCCAGCAGCTCCATGGCAGGGGGCATGGATCAGCCCCAGCATTTT.

This sequence joins TRBV27 and TRBJ2-2; D gene uncertain. Per the germline V gene, CDR1 is MNHEY and CDR2 is SMNVEV (reference sequence). The length of the CDR3 is 13 residues. V gave up 7 bases and J gave up 6 bases, with 12 bases separating them. CDR3 in amino acids: CASKASRPGELFF. DNA of the CDR3: TGTGCCAGCAAGGCAAGCAGGCCCGGGGAGCTGTTTTTT.

The chain combines TRBV5-6 with TRBJ2-1; 7 bases are a match to TRBD1. V shed 5 bases and J 8 bases; nucleotides not matched to a gene: 13. The CDR3 is 15 amino acids. Germline V gives CDR1 SGHDT, CDR2 YYEEEE. Here the CDR3 DNA reads TGTGCCAGCAGAGCGCCGGGGACAGAAGGACATGAGCAGTTCTTC. This codes for CASRAPGTEGHEQFF.

This clone was counted between two and nine times. The chain employs TRBV5-1 and TRBJ1-3, with TRBD1 matching over 8 bases. The length of the CDR3 is 15 residues. V lost 1 base to trimming and J lost 0 bases; unmatched junction nucleotides: 0. Germline CDR1 is SGHRS and CDR2 is YFSETQ. This chain's CDR3 is CASSLTGGSGNTIYF. CDR3 DNA: TGCGCCAGCAGCTTGACAGGGGGCTCTGGAAACACCATATATTTT.

CDR3 in amino acids: CASSLWDLPTEAFF. The CDR3 coding sequence is TGTGCCAGCAGCTTGTGGGACTTGCCCACTGAAGCTTTCTTT. V is TRBV5-4 and J is TRBJ1-1; possible D gene TRBD1, 5 bases. The germline V and J ends were trimmed by 1 base and 4 bases, with 11 bases remaining between them. The CDR3 contains 14 residues. Germline V gene data show CDR1 as SGHNT and CDR2 as YYREEE (reference sequence).

This clone was recorded a few times. The rearrangement uses TRBV7-6 and TRBJ1-2; 9 nucleotides agree with TRBD1. The germline V gene encodes CDR1 SGHVS and CDR2 FNYEAQ. The CDR3 has 16 residues. The V segment lost 4 bases and the J segment 6 bases; nucleotides outside the gene matches: 12. CDR3 protein: CASSSPGQGRLNGYTF. CDR3 nucleotides: TGTGCCAGCAGCTCCCCGGGACAGGGTCGATTGAATGGCTACACCTTC. Complete variable domain (other parts from reference TRBV7-6 and TRBJ1-2): GAGVSQSPRYKVTKRGQDVALRCDPISGHVSLYWYRQALGQGPEFLTYFNYEAQQDKSGLPNDRFSAERPEGSISTLTIQRTEQRDSAMYRCASSSPGQGRLNGYTFGSGTRLTVV.